A single sample gave rise to the 9 T cell receptor beta chains below, sequenced in a study of cytomegalovirus exposure and HLA in healthy donors. PCR was performed using 60 Vbeta and 13 Jbeta primers. TCRdb's copy holds only in-frame clones and misses some; the assay was immunoSEQ multiplex PCR. The table has 180,000 or so clones, about four fifths seen once. Specimen: PBMCs. The receptors shown here come from a man aged 35-49 years in good health and CMV-seronegative.

Written as DNA, the CDR3 is TGTGCCAGCAGCTGGCGGGGCAGCGGGGGGTACGAGCAGTACTTC. Its protein product is CASSWRGSGGYEQYF. The genes are TRBV5-6 and TRBJ2-7, with 9 positions matching TRBD2. The ends lost 3 bases at V and 4 bases at J; junction bases unmatched: 8. The CDR3 has 15 amino acids. Germline V gene sequence: CDR1 SGHDT, CDR2 YYEEEE.

The rearrangement uses TRBV2 and TRBJ1-1; D possibly corresponds to TRBD1 (5 bases). The V gene's germline CDR1 is SNHLY and CDR2 FYNNEI. The CDR3 spans 14 residues. The V end was cut by 2 bases, the J end by 6 bases, with 13 bases between. The CDR3, as DNA: TGTGCCAGCAGTGAATCCCCAGGGCTGGCTGAAGCTTTCTTT. As protein: CASSESPGLAEAFF.

This rearrangement joins TRBV5-3 to TRBJ2-7; 10 bases are a match to TRBD1. Being an ORF, TRBV5-3 has a function that is uncertain. The CDR3 totals 14 residues. The ends lost 0 bases at V and 5 bases at J; junction bases unmatched: 2. CDR3 protein: CARSLGQGAHEQYF. Here the CDR3 DNA reads TGTGCCAGAAGCTTGGGACAGGGGGCCCACGAGCAGTACTTC.

V usage is TRBV9 and J usage is TRBJ2-7, with TRBD1 identical over 8 bases. V lost 4 bases, J lost 1 base, and 4 bases stayed unmatched. The CDR3 covers 14 residues. Per the germline V gene, CDR1 is SGDLS and CDR2 is YYNGEE. CDR3 sequence reads: CASSSGTGSYEQYF. The CDR3 DNA follows: TGTGCCAGCAGCTCCGGGACAGGATCCTACGAGCAGTACTTC.

On this clone itself: One end of the junction fails to match germline, which may point to a read error. This sample also contains other DNA sequences that code for the same CDR3. The V call is TRBV7-3, the J call TRBJ1-6, with D perhaps TRBD1 (5 bases). This CDR3 is 14 amino acids long. Germline V gene sequence: CDR1 SGHTA, CDR2 FQGTGA. The CDR3 spells CASSPRGGNSPLHF. The CDR3 nucleotides are TGTGCCAGCAGCCCCCGCGGGGGTAATTCACCTCTCCACTTT.

J is TRBJ1-2 and V is TRBV13, with D tentatively TRBD1 (6 bases). The V end was cut by 1 base, the J end by 5 bases, with 11 bases between. The length of the CDR3 is 14 residues. The germline V gene encodes CDR1 PRHDT and CDR2 FYEKMQ (reference sequence). As DNA, the CDR3 is TGTGCCAGCAGCTTAGCACGGCAGGGGTATGGCTACACCTTC. Protein sequence: CASSLARQGYGYTF.

This clone showed up just a few times. V and J are TRBV6-5 and TRBJ2-7; D gene unclear. The CDR3 contains 15 residues. Germline V lookup: CDR1 MNHEY, CDR2 SVGAGI. V was clipped by 8 bases and J by 4 bases, with 21 bases between them. The CDR3 DNA sequence: TGTGCCAGCTGTTCCGAGCAGAAGGCGGCATACGAGCAGTACTTC. Its protein is CASCSEQKAAYEQYF.

The chain is built from TRBV7-6 and TRBJ1-3, with D tentatively TRBD1 (5 bases). CDR1 and CDR2 (germline): SGHVS, FNYEAQ. The CDR3 loop spans 15 amino acids. Trimming took off 0 bases at V and 8 bases at J, with 14 bases between the two ends. The chain's CDR3 is CASSLASPRADTIYF. The DNA of the CDR3 is TGTGCCAGCAGCTTAGCATCGCCCAGGGCGGACACCATATATTTT.

This chain joins TRBV2 and TRBJ1-2, with 8 bases aligning to TRBD1. Trimming removed 7 bases from V and 2 bases from J; junction bases left unmatched: 6. This CDR3 has 14 amino acids. Germline V gives CDR1 SNHLY, CDR2 FYNNEI. The CDR3 reads CASNSQGANYGYTF. Here the CDR3 DNA reads TGTGCCAGCAACAGCCAGGGGGCGAACTATGGCTACACCTTC.